This T cell receptor (beta chain) was documented in a study of spatial heterogeneity in lung cancer (dated 2019 in TCRdb). Regarding the research as a whole: The donors were 60 to 80 patients from the lung TRACERx cohort who had early-stage, untreated non-small cell lung cancer. Follow-up PBMC samples were sequenced whenever available, and the median time to follow-up was about 24 months after resection. More beta-chain than alpha-chain transcripts were consistently detected, likely reflecting higher beta-chain transcript abundance. In the raw uncorrected reads, each unique combination of TCR and UMI appeared more than ten times on average. In non-small cell lung cancer, the study quantitatively compared TCR alpha and beta repertoires across several tumor regions, matched nontumor lung, and blood. Nonsynonymous mutation counts, determined by whole-exome sequencing of tumor tissue, were related to TCR repertoire features. Both alpha and beta chains were TCR-sequenced in 200 to 250 tumor regions, fewer than 80 matched nontumor lung samples and around 50 PBMC samples obtained at surgery.

CDR1 and CDR2, per the germline V gene, are SGHRS and YFSETQ. The germline ends are 19 bases apart after V is trimmed by 0 bases and J by 4 bases. From its cysteine to its phenylalanine, the CDR3 spans 17 amino acids. Only the CDR3 part of the read is kept: 51 bases, read in frame from the first base. Libraries were constructed by 5' RACE. The sequencer listed for this sample is NextSeq 500. To allow correction of PCR and sequencing errors, the TCR library protocol tagged every TCR cDNA molecule with a unique molecular identifier. The original pipeline was this. TCR identification, UMI-based error correction and CDR3 extraction were performed with Decombinator tools. TCRs above a frequency of 2 per 1,000, corresponding to the top 1% of the tumor frequency distribution, were defined as expanded. Each repertoire was subsampled 100 times to 5,000 TCRs, after which Renyi diversity was computed with the R vegan package. CDR3 similarity networks were constructed using string-kernel similarity of amino acid triplets, with links drawn between CDR3s whose pairwise similarity was above 0.82. Starting from the raw public reads, TCRdb applied fastp trimming at Q25, assembled clones with MiXCR and retained in-frame beta chains. All rows with the same CDR3 protein become a single entry with the most common DNA and genes. TCRdb, not the authors, supplied the V and J calls. In all, the sample holds around 45,000 distinct CDR3 sequences, and approximately 22% of those were seen once. The ten biggest clones cover under 8% of the sample.

At least ten counts were recorded for this clonotype. Its cognate antigen has yet to be identified. Base qualities are not provided; no much larger clone lies one nucleotide away. Results the study describes overall, beyond this receptor: Comparisons of baseline and follow-up blood repertoires included only around 13 patients. Confirming at a functional level the hypothesis that regional TCRs recognize regional mutations was considered to require additional single-cell paired TCR alpha and beta sequencing. Ubiquitous expanded tumor TCRs were found in blood more often at tumor resection than at routine follow-up.

The sample's time point, from its label and the paper: blood at routine non-recurrence follow-up after resection. Whole RNA extracted from tumor and nontumor lung tissue, or from cryopreserved PBMC samples, was used for TCR sequencing without cell sorting. A patient was chosen for TCR sequencing only when enough RNA was available from at least two tumor regions. This TCR was recovered from a female donor with early-stage non-small cell lung cancer. The source was PBMCs, collected at follow-up. This receptor chain uses TRBV5-1 and TRBJ2-5; the D segment might be TRBD1 or TRBD2, since each matches 5 bases. The nucleotide sequence is TGCGCCAGCAGCTTGGCGCAGGGAAGAGTTGGAGGAGAGACCCAGTACTTC. This codes for CASSLAQGRVGGETQYF.